This is a list of T cell receptor beta chains from one sample in a study of T cells after yellow fever vaccination. TCRdb called the 5' RACE reads again in MiXCR, with one record for every CDR3 protein. Here the sample spans some 500,000 distinct CDR3 sequences, approximately 13% being singletons. The material was PBMCs, obtained on the day of the yellow fever booster vaccination. The receptors were gathered from a man aged 25 to 40 who received the YFV17D yellow fever vaccine. The CDR3 runs from the conserved cysteine through the conserved F or W. Each record gives: J gene, clone size, D gene, V gene, CDR3 DNA, CDR3 protein. The D gene is left open where the match is weak. Some rows have no size entry. The others give once, few or many, or a class for an expanded clone.

>TRBJ1-1|NA|NA|TRBV4-2
TGTGCCAGCAGCCAAGTTAAGGGGACTGAAGCTTTCTTT
CASSQVKGTEAFF
>TRBJ2-1|NA|TRBD2|TRBV6-2/TRBV6-3
TGTGCCAGCAGGAGACTAGCGGGAGTCTATGAGCAGTTCTTC
CASRRLAGVYEQFF
>TRBJ2-1|NA|NA|TRBV28
TGTGCCAGCAGTCCGAGGGTGTGGTGGGAGATTTACAATGAGCAGTTCTTC
CASSPRVWWEIYNEQFF
>TRBJ1-1|few|NA|TRBV5-1
TGCGCCAGCAGCTTTCAGGGAGCCATGAACACTGAAGCTTTCTTT
CASSFQGAMNTEAFF
>TRBJ2-3|few|NA|TRBV4-3
TGCGCCAGCAGCCCAGCGGAAGGGGACGGCACAGATACGCAGTATTTT
CASSPAEGDGTDTQYF
>TRBJ2-7|few|TRBD1|TRBV11-2
TGTGCCAGCACTCGGGGACAGGGGGTATCCTACGAGCAGTACTTC
CASTRGQGVSYEQYF
>TRBJ2-7|NA|TRBD2|TRBV12-3/TRBV12-4
TGTGCCAGCAGACCCGGGACTAGAGTCTACGAGCAGTACTTC
CASRPGTRVYEQYF
>TRBJ2-3|few|NA|TRBV4-3
TGCGCCAGCAGCCAAGGGAGGGGGTCTCCAGATACGCAGTATTTT
CASSQGRGSPDTQYF
>TRBJ2-2|few|TRBD2|TRBV6-5
TGTGCCAGCAGTTACTACGATCTCCGGACTAGCTCGTGGGAGCTGTTTTTT
CASSYYDLRTSSWELFF
>TRBJ2-7|NA|NA|TRBV20-1
TGCAGTGCAAGCCCTAGCGTCTCCTACGAGCAGTACTTC
CSASPSVSYEQYF
>TRBJ1-5|NA|NA|TRBV6-1
TGTGCCAGCAGTGCTGTAGATAGCAATCAGCCCCAGCATTTT
CASSAVDSNQPQHF
>TRBJ2-3|NA|NA|TRBV5-1
TGCGCCAGCAGCTCGTCCTGGGGGGATACGCAGTATTTT
CASSSSWGDTQYF
>TRBJ2-3|few|NA|TRBV20-1
TGCAGTGCTAGAGATCCGGGGGCGACCACAGATACGCAGTATTTT
CSARDPGATTDTQYF
>TRBJ1-6|few|NA|TRBV10-3
TGTGCCATCAGTGAGACCACGAGCGGAAATTCACCCCTCCACTTT
CAISETTSGNSPLHF
>TRBJ2-3|many|NA|TRBV29-1
TGCAGCGTTGCCCCAAGGGGCACAGATACGCAGTATTTT
CSVAPRGTDTQYF
>TRBJ2-4|few|NA|TRBV20-1
TGCAGTGCTGGCCCTGGGGGGACCAAAAACATTCAGTACTTC
CSAGPGGTKNIQYF
>TRBJ2-1|few|TRBD2|TRBV5-6
TGTGCCAGCAGCTCGGGGGGGACTAGCGGGATCTACAATGAGCAGTTCTTC
CASSSGGTSGIYNEQFF
>TRBJ2-1|NA|NA|TRBV6-2/TRBV6-3
TGTGCCAGCTACCGGGTACTGGGAAATGAGCAGTTCTTC
CASYRVLGNEQFF
>TRBJ2-6|few|NA|TRBV30
TGTGCCTGGAGTGTTACTGGGGCCAACGTCCTGACTTTC
CAWSVTGANVLTF
>TRBJ2-3|NA|TRBD2|TRBV12-3/TRBV12-4
TGTGCCAGCAGATGGGACGGGCCTCCGGGGGGTATGGATACGCAGTATTTT
CASRWDGPPGGMDTQYF
>TRBJ1-1|NA|NA|TRBV18
TGTGCCAGCTCACCTGAAGGCGGCCTGAACACTGAAGCTTTCTTT
CASSPEGGLNTEAFF
>TRBJ2-7|few|NA|TRBV18
TGTGCCAGCTCACCACGGACGGGCTTTATGGAGCAGTACTTC
CASSPRTGFMEQYF
>TRBJ2-2|NA|TRBD1|TRBV19
TGTGCCAGTAGTATAGAGCAGGGGGCCGGGGAGCTGTTTTTT
CASSIEQGAGELFF
>TRBJ2-3|NA|NA|TRBV20-1
TGCAGTGCACCCGACTCAAGCCGGGTAGATACGCAGTATTTT
CSAPDSSRVDTQYF